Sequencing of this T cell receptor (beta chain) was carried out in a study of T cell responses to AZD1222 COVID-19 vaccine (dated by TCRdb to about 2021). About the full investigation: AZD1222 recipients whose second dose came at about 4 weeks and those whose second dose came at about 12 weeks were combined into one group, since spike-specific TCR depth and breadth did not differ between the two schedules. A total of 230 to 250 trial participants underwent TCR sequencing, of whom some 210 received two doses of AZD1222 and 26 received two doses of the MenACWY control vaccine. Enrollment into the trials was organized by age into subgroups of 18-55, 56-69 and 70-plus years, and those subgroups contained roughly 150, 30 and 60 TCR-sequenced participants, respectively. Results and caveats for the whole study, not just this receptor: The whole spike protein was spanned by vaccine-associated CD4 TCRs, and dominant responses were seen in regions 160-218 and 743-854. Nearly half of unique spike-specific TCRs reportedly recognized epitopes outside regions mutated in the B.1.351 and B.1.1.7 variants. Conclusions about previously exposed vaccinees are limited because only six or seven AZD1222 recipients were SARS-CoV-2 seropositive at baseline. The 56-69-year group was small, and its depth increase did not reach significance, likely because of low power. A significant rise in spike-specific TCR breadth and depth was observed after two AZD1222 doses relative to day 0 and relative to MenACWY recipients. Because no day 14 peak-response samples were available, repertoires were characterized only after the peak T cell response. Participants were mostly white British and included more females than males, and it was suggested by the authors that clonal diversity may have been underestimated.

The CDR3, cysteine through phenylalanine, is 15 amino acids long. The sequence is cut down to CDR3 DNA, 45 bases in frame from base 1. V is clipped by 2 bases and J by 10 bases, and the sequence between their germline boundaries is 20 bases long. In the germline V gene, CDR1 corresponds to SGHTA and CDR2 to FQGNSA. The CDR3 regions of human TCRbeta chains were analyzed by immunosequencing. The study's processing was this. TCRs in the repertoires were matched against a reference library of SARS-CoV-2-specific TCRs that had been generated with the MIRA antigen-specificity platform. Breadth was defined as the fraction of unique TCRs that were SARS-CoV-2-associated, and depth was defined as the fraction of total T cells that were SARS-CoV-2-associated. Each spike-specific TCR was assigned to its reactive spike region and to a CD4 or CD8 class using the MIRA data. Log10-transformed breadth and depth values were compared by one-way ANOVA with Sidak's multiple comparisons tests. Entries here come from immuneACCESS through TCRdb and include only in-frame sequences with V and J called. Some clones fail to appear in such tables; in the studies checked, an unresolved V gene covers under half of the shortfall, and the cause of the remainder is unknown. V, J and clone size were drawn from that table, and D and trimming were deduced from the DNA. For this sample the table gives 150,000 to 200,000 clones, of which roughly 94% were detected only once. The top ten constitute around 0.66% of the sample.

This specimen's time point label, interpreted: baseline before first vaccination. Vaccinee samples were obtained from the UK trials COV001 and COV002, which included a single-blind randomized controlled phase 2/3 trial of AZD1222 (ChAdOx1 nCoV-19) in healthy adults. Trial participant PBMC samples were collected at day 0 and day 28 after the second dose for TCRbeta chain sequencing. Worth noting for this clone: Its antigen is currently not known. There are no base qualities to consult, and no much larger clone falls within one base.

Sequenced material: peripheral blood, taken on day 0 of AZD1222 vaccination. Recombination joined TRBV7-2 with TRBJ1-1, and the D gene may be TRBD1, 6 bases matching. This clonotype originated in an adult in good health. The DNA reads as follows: TGTGCCAGCAGCTTAACCCACGGGGACACGGTGGGAGCTTTCTTT. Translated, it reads CASSLTHGDTVGAFF.